A selection of T cell receptor beta chains follows, all from one sample in a study of T cell responses to AZD1222 COVID-19 vaccine. Profiling relied on immunoSEQ multiplex PCR, and the TCRdb table lists in-frame clones only, not all of them. In the table there are 150,000 or so clones, 90% to 95% of which are singletons. The sample in question was peripheral blood, obtained 28 days after the second AZD1222 dose. Receptor source: an adult who received the AZD1222 COVID-19 vaccine. CDR3s include the opening cysteine and the closing phenylalanine or tryptophan. D genes are given only for firm matches. The size of a clone is reported for some rows only, either as once, few or many, or as a class for expanded clones.

V: TRBV3-1/TRBV3-2
J: TRBJ2-3
D: TRBD1
size: NA
CDR3: CASSQVGRWGQVTDTQYF
DNA: TGTGCCAGCAGCCAAGTCGGTCGTTGGGGACAGGTCACAGATACGCAGTATTTT

V: TRBV5-1
J: TRBJ1-3
D: NA
size: NA
CDR3: CASSLDGGRGNTIYF
DNA: TGCGCCAGCAGCTTGGATGGCGGCCGCGGAAACACCATATATTTT

V: TRBV11-3
J: TRBJ2-5
D: TRBD1
size: NA
CDR3: CASSLAQGAGETQYF
DNA: TGTGCCAGCAGCTTGGCCCAGGGGGCGGGGGAGACCCAGTACTTC

V: TRBV6-2/TRBV6-3
J: TRBJ1-2
D: NA
size: NA
CDR3: CASSNRAHGYTF
DNA: TGTGCCAGCAGTAACAGGGCTCATGGCTACACCTTC

V: TRBV9
J: TRBJ1-6
D: TRBD1
size: NA
CDR3: CASSVDRDSYNSPLHF
DNA: TGTGCCAGCAGCGTTGACAGGGACTCCTATAATTCACCCCTCCACTTT

V: TRBV25-1
J: TRBJ1-6
D: TRBD1
size: NA
CDR3: CASSPYPMGQNSPLHF
DNA: TGTGCCAGCAGCCCCTACCCCATGGGACAGAATTCACCCCTCCACTTT

V: TRBV7-2
J: TRBJ2-3
D: NA
size: NA
CDR3: CASSTRQGTDTQYF
DNA: TGTGCCAGCAGCACCCGACAGGGCACAGATACGCAGTATTTT

V: TRBV4-1
J: TRBJ1-2
D: NA
size: NA
CDR3: CASSLMGLRGGYTF
DNA: TGCGCCAGCAGCCTTATGGGCCTTCGGGGAGGCTACACCTTC

V: TRBV5-1
J: TRBJ2-7
D: NA
size: NA
CDR3: CASSVFERGPYEQYF
DNA: TGCGCCAGCAGTGTATTTGAACGGGGACCCTACGAGCAGTACTTC

V: TRBV9
J: TRBJ1-3
D: TRBD1
size: NA
CDR3: CASSVTAGQGTGNTIYF
DNA: TGTGCCAGCAGCGTAACGGCAGGACAGGGTACGGGAAACACCATATATTTT

V: TRBV7-2
J: TRBJ2-1
D: TRBD2
size: NA
CDR3: CASSLAGTSGGSSSYNEQFF
DNA: TGTGCCAGCAGCTTAGCTGGAACTAGCGGGGGGTCGAGCTCCTACAATGAGCAGTTCTTC

V: TRBV7-9
J: TRBJ1-1
D: NA
size: NA
CDR3: CASSLAGGVDGAEAFF
DNA: TGTGCCAGCAGCTTAGCAGGCGGAGTCGATGGGGCTGAAGCTTTCTTT

V: TRBV3-1/TRBV3-2
J: TRBJ2-7
D: NA
size: few
CDR3: CASSQSSYEQYF
DNA: TGTGCCAGCAGCCAGAGCTCCTACGAGCAGTACTTC

V: TRBV2
J: TRBJ1-6
D: TRBD1
size: NA
CDR3: CASSRGQGDNSPLHF
DNA: TGTGCCAGCAGTCGTGGACAGGGGGATAATTCACCCCTCCACTTT

V: TRBV5-6
J: TRBJ2-7
D: NA
size: NA
CDR3: CASSPEGYASSEQYF
DNA: TGTGCCAGCAGCCCCGAGGGGTACGCCTCTTCCGAGCAGTACTTC

V: TRBV21-1
J: TRBJ1-6
D: NA
size: NA
CDR3: CASSKVQVINNSPLHF
DNA: TGTGCCAGCAGCAAAGTCCAAGTTATCAATAATTCACCCCTCCACTTT

V: TRBV5-1
J: TRBJ1-2
D: TRBD1
size: NA
CDR3: CASSGLTGVGGDGYTF
DNA: TGCGCCAGCAGCGGACTTACAGGGGTTGGAGGGGATGGCTACACCTTC

V: TRBV4-3
J: TRBJ2-1
D: TRBD2
size: NA
CDR3: CASSQASGGANEQFF
DNA: TGCGCCAGCAGCCAAGCCAGCGGGGGGGCCAATGAGCAGTTCTTC

V: TRBV14
J: TRBJ2-2
D: NA
size: few
CDR3: CASSVGLTGELFF
DNA: TGTGCCAGCAGCGTCGGTTTGACCGGGGAGCTGTTTTTT

V: TRBV7-2
J: TRBJ2-7
D: TRBD2
size: NA
CDR3: CASSYAGTRAFEQYF
DNA: TGTGCCAGCAGCTACGCCGGGACTAGAGCCTTTGAGCAGTACTTC

V: TRBV10-3
J: TRBJ2-7
D: TRBD1
size: NA
CDR3: CAIRSVPGQGSYEQYF
DNA: TGTGCCATCAGATCCGTTCCGGGACAGGGCTCCTACGAGCAGTACTTC

V: TRBV2
J: TRBJ2-1
D: TRBD1
size: NA
CDR3: CASSWDRGGEQFF
DNA: TGTGCCAGCAGTTGGGACAGGGGAGGTGAGCAGTTCTTC